This T cell receptor (beta chain) was sequenced in a study of cytomegalovirus exposure and HLA in healthy donors. Overall study context: Per a later analysis, the roughly 670 first-cohort and 100 to 150 validation repertoires shared one platform.

Study-level findings and limits: First-cohort TCR clusters tended to co-occur in the approximately 130 validation repertoires, a later analysis found. Reported results showed that the classifier diagnosed cytomegalovirus status with high specificity and sensitivity.

The CDR3 is 13 residues long. The germline gives CDR1 SGDLS, CDR2 YYNGEE. The V gene lost 7 bases and the J gene lost 4 bases, with 14 bases spanning the gap. In regard to this clone: Its antigen is not identified.

Method: immunoSEQ multiplex PCR; TCRdb's copy keeps in-frame clones and lacks some. This table holds roughly 150,000 clones, around 85% found once. The specimen sequenced was PBMCs. This TCR came from a man aged 25-45 years in good health and CMV-seropositive. V is TRBV9 and J is TRBJ2-5; no firm D call. The CDR3: CASSGRSSETQYF. The CDR3 DNA sequence: TGTGCCAGCTCCGGCAGGTCGTCAGAGACCCAGTACTTC.